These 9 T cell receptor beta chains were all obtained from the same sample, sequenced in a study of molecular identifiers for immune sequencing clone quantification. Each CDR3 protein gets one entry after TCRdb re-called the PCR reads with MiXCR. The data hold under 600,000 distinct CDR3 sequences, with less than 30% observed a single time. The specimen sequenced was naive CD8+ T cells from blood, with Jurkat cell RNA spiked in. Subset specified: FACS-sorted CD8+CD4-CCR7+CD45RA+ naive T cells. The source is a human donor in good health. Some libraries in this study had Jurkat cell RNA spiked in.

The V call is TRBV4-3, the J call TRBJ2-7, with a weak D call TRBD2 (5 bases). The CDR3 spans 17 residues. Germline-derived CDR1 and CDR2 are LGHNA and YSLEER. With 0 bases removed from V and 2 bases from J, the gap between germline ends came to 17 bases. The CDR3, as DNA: TGCGCCAGCAGCCAAGATCGTTTGGTCGACTATCCCTACGAGCAGTACTTC. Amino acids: CASSQDRLVDYPYEQYF.

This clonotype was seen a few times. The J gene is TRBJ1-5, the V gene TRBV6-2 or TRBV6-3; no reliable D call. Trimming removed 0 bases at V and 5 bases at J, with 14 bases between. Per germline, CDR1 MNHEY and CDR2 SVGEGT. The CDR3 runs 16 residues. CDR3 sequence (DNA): TGTGCCAGCAGTTACTCGATCATAGGGTTGGATCAGCCCCAGCATTTT. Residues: CASSYSIIGLDQPQHF.

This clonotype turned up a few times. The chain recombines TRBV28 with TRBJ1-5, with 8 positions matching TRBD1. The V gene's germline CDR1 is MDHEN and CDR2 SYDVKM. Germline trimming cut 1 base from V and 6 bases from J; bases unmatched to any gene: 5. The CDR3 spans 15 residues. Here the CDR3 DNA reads TGTGCCAGCAGTTTATCGCAGGGGGCCGTTCAGCCCCAGCATTTT. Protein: CASSLSQGAVQPQHF.

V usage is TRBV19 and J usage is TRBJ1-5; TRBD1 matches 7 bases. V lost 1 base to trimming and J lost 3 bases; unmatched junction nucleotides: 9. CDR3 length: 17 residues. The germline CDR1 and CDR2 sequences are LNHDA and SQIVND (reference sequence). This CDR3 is CASSIVARGVYNQPQHF. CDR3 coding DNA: TGTGCCAGTAGTATAGTAGCCAGGGGGGTGTACAATCAGCCCCAGCATTTT.

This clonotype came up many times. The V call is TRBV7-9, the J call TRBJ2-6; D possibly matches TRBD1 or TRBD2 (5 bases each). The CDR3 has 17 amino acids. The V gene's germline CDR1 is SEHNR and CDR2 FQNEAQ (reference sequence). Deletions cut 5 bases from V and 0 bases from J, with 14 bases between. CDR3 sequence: CASSPRDGLSGANVLTF. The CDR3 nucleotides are TGTGCCAGCAGCCCCCGGGACGGACTCTCTGGGGCCAACGTCCTGACTTTC.

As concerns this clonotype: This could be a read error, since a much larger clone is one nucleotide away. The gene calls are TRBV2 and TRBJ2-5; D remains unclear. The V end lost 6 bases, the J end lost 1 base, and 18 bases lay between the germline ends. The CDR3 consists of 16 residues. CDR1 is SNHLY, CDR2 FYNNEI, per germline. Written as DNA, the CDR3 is TGTGCCAGCAGATTCCACTCAGACTGGGGCCAAGAGACCCAGTACTTC. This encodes CASRFHSDWGQETQYF.

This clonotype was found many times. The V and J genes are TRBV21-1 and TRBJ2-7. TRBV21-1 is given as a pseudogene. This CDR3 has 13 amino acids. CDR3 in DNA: TGTGCCAGCCAGGACGCAAGCTCCTACGAGCAGTACTTC. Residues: CASQDASSYEQYF.

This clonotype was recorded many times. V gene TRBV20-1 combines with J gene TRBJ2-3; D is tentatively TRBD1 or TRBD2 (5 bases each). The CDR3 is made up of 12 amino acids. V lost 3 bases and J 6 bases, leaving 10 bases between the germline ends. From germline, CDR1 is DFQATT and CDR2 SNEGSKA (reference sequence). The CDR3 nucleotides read TGCAGTGCTAGGGCAGGGACGGATACGCAGTATTTT. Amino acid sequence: CSARAGTDTQYF.

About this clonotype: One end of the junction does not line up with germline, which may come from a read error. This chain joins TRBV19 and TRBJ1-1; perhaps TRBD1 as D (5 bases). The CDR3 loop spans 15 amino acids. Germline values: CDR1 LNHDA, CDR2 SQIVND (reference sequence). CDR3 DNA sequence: TGTGCCAGTAGTCTCCCTCCAGGGATGAACACTGAAGCTCTCTTT. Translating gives CASSLPPGMNTEALF.